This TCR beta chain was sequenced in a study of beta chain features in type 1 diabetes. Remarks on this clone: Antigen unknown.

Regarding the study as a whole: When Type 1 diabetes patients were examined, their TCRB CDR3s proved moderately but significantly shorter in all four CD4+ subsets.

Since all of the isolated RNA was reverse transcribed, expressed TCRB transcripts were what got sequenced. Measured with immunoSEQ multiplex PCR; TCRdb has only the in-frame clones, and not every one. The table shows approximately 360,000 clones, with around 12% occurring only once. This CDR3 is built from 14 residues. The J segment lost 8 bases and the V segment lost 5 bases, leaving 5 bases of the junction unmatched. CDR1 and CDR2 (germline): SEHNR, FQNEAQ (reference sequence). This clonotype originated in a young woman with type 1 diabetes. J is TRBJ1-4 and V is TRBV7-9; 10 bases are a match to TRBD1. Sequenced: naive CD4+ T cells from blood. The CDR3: CASSQGQGNEKLFF. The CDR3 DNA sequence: TGTGCCAGCAGCCAGGGACAGGGGAACGAAAAACTGTTTTTT.